This TCR beta chain stems from a study of blood T cell repertoires in COVID-19 (dated by TCRdb to the early 2020s). Broadly, across the study: Samples from collaborators originated in the United States, Italy and Spain and spanned both the acute and convalescent phases of COVID-19. The material from the prospective study consisted of cDNA or gDNA derived from T cells, B-cell-depleted T cells, or PBMCs. The dataset comprised deeply sampled blood TCRbeta repertoires from subjects exposed to, actively infected with, or recovered from COVID-19. The repertoires were released in a freely available public database meant as a resource for research on the immune response to SARS-CoV-2. The samples were drawn from two sources: the first 160 participants of the ongoing ImmuneRACE study, and 1,200 or so subjects contributed by 6 global collaborators. A de-identified subject ID, COVID-19 status, age in years and sex were almost always included in the sample metadata. HLA class I and class II types, where available, came from metadata supplied by the sample provider rather than from assay-based typing.

The CDR3 covers 14 residues, taking in both the cysteine and the phenylalanine. The retained sequence is limited to the CDR3, 42 bases, with the frame set at the first base. The germline V gene provides CDR1 MGHDK and CDR2 SYGVNS. V sheds 2 bases and J sheds 7 bases, leaving 11 bases between their ends. TCRbeta CDR3 regions were amplified from genomic DNA using the immunoSEQ Assay, a bias-controlled multiplex PCR. The original methods were these. The number of nucleated cells in each sample was estimated from the amplification of reference gene primers within the assay. To quantify the absolute abundance of each unique TCRbeta CDR3 rearrangement, sequence reads were collapsed and filtered. For each sample, productive Simpson clonality was calculated by taking the square root of Simpson's diversity index across productive rearrangements. Entries here come from immuneACCESS through TCRdb and include only in-frame sequences with V and J called. Some clones fail to appear in such tables; in the studies checked, an unresolved V gene covers under half of the shortfall, and the cause of the remainder is unknown. That table is the source of V, J and clone size, and D and trimming were worked out from the DNA. This sample lists about 160,000 clones; 85% were detected once. Together, the top ten hold about 3.5% of the sample.

In the case of this clone: Which antigen it targets is not known. One base away there is no much larger clone; base qualities are not given.

Points the paper makes about the study in general: The quantity of clinical and demographic metadata differed by source and by participant and was supplied without curation.

Collaborating institutions collected whole blood in K2EDTA tubes following their own protocols. For TCRbeta analysis, collaborators shipped samples in one of three forms: frozen whole blood, isolated PBMCs, or DNA extracted from either of those sample types. Here the chain combines TRBV25-1 and TRBJ1-4; the D gene is perhaps TRBD1, from 5 matching bases. This receptor was obtained from a human donor with acute or convalescent COVID-19. The donor label of this sample is uncertain. The sample comprised peripheral blood. The CDR3 is CASSEGGLGEKLFF. The nucleotide sequence is TGTGCCAGCAGTGAAGGGGGGTTGGGTGAAAAACTGTTTTTT.